The 23 T cell receptor beta chains reported below all come from one sample, sequenced in a study of T cell responses to AZD1222 COVID-19 vaccine. Repertoires were generated with immunoSEQ multiplex PCR, while TCRdb's copy carries only in-frame clones and drops some. The profile shows around 170,000 clones, around 90% of them singletons. Sample: peripheral blood, taken on day 0 of AZD1222 vaccination. Receptors originate from an adult in good health.

This chain uses TRBV5-1 with TRBJ1-1; TRBD1 aligns across 7 bases. J lost 0 bases, V lost 0 bases, and 5 bases had no gene match. Looked up from germline, CDR1 is SGHRS and CDR2 is YFSETQ. This CDR3 spans 16 amino acids. The CDR3 reads CASSLGTGQVNTEAFF. The DNA of the CDR3 is TGCGCCAGCAGCTTGGGGACAGGTCAGGTGAACACTGAAGCTTTCTTT. Full variable domain (outside the CDR3, taken from reference TRBV5-1 and TRBJ1-1): KAGVTQTPRYLIKTRGQQVTLSCSPISGHRSVSWYQQTPGQGLQFLFEYFSETQRNKGNFPGRFSGRQFSNSRSEMNVSTLELGDSALYLCASSLGTGQVNTEAFFGQGTRLTVV.

The chain couples TRBV18 to TRBJ1-3, with TRBD1 matching 8 bases. The ends lost 5 bases at V and 0 bases at J; junction bases unmatched: 6. Germline loops: CDR1 KGHSH, CDR2 LQKENI. CDR3 length equals 16 residues. The CDR3 DNA sequence: TGTGCCAGCTCAATGGGACAGGTTAGCTCTGGAAACACCATATATTTT. This encodes CASSMGQVSSGNTIYF.

The rearrangement links TRBV30 to TRBJ1-6, with D perhaps TRBD1 (5 bases). V lost 3 bases to trimming and J lost 10 bases, with 16 bases between them. Germline V gene sequence: CDR1 GTSNPN, CDR2 SVGIG (reference sequence). The CDR3 has 14 amino acids. CDR3 sequence (DNA): TGTGCCTGGAGGTCGTCGGCCGGGGGATCACCCCTCCACTTT. This gives the protein CAWRSSAGGSPLHF.

CDR3 bases: TGTGCCAGCAGCTTTAAGGGGGCCTACGAGCAGTACTTC. Translating it yields CASSFKGAYEQYF. The chain carries TRBV7-9 and TRBJ2-7, with D perhaps matching TRBD1 (6 bases). CDR3 size: 13 residues. Trimming cost V 3 bases and J 2 bases, with 8 bases left between them. Germline assignment: CDR1 SEHNR and CDR2 FQNEAQ (reference sequence). The variable domain in full, with the rest retrieved from reference TRBV7-9 and TRBJ2-7, is DTGVSQNPRHKITKRGQNVTFRCDPISEHNRLYWYRQTLGQGPEFLTYFQNEAQLEKSRLLSDRFSAERPKGSFSTLEIQRTEQGDSAMYLCASSFKGAYEQYFGPGTRLTVT.

J is TRBJ2-5 and V is TRBV27, with 7 bases that match TRBD1. The CDR3 sequence is 13 residues long. Germline assignment: CDR1 MNHEY and CDR2 SMNVEV (reference sequence). Unmatched junction bases numbered 3, after V lost 6 bases and J lost 2 bases. CDR3 residues: CASRRGQQETQYF. Here the CDR3 DNA reads TGTGCCAGCAGGAGGGGACAGCAAGAGACCCAGTACTTC.

The chain links TRBV12-2 to TRBJ1-2. TRBV12-2 is an annotated pseudogene. This CDR3 has 17 amino acids. The CDR3 DNA reads as TGTGCAAGTCGCTTACATCCGGGAGTCCGGCTGTGCTATGGCTACACCTTC. It yields the protein CASRLHPGVRLCYGYTF.

The chain recombines TRBV19 with TRBJ2-3; D might be TRBD1 (6 bases). Germline V gene sequence: CDR1 LNHDA, CDR2 SQIVND (reference sequence). This CDR3 has 15 residues. V shed 6 bases and J shed 2 bases, with 15 bases lying between them. Here the CDR3 reads CASRKPGANTDTQYF. Here the CDR3 DNA reads TGTGCCAGTAGGAAGCCAGGGGCGAACACAGATACGCAGTATTTT.

This chain uses TRBV5-6 with TRBJ1-4, with TRBD1 matching 9 bases. The CDR3 is made up of 15 amino acids. Germline V lookup: CDR1 SGHDT, CDR2 YYEEEE. The V segment lost 4 bases and the J segment 5 bases; nucleotides outside the gene matches: 6. Written as DNA, the CDR3 is TGTGCCAGCAGCCCGGACAGGGGAAGGAATGAAAAACTGTTTTTT. Translation: CASSPDRGRNEKLFF.

The V gene is TRBV6-1, the J gene TRBJ1-5; possible D gene TRBD1, 5 bases. The length of the CDR3 is 17 residues. The V and J ends lost 4 bases and 0 bases respectively, with 16 bases between them. Germline V CDR1 and CDR2: MNHNS, SASEGT. CDR3 sequence (DNA): TGTGCCAGCAGTGGGGGTCTAGGAGGGGATAGCAATCAGCCCCAGCATTTT. Amino acid sequence: CASSGGLGGDSNQPQHF.

CDR3 in DNA: TGTGCCAGCAGCTTCACCCAATTGCGGACCGTAACCTACGAGCAGTACTTC. This gives the protein CASSFTQLRTVTYEQYF. The chain uses TRBV11-2 and TRBJ2-7; D not certain. CDR1 is SGHAT, CDR2 FQNNGV, per germline. Trimming took 3 bases from V and 2 from J, leaving 20 bases between them. The CDR3 consists of 17 residues.

The chain combines TRBV19 with TRBJ1-6, with 10 positions matching TRBD1. The ends lost 4 bases at V and 10 bases at J; junction bases unmatched: 4. The CDR3 totals 14 residues. Germline CDR1 is LNHDA and CDR2 is SQIVND (reference sequence). CDR3 coding DNA: TGTGCCAGTAGTAACGGACAGGGGGAATCACCCCTCCACTTT. This encodes CASSNGQGESPLHF.

In regard to this clone: Additional DNA sequences in this sample encode the identical CDR3. V is TRBV2 and J is TRBJ2-7; D ambiguous. The ends were cut back, 2 bases at V and 0 bases at J, with 5 bases in the middle. The germline gives CDR1 SNHLY, CDR2 FYNNEI. The CDR3 contains 13 residues. In nucleotides, the CDR3 is TGTGCCAGCAGTGAAAACGGCTCCTACGAGCAGTACTTC. This translates into CASSENGSYEQYF.

This rearrangement joins TRBV7-9 to TRBJ1-2; the match to TRBD1 covers 9 bases. The V and J ends lost 5 bases and 2 bases, in that order; junction bases with no gene match: 6. Germline assignment: CDR1 SEHNR and CDR2 FQNEAQ (reference sequence). The CDR3 contains 15 residues. The CDR3 DNA is TGTGCCAGCAGCCTACAGGGGGCAGGGAACTATGGCTACACCTTC. Translating gives CASSLQGAGNYGYTF. The whole variable domain, filled in from reference TRBV7-9 and TRBJ1-2, reads DTGVSQNPRHKITKRGQNVTFRCDPISEHNRLYWYRQTLGQGPEFLTYFQNEAQLEKSRLLSDRFSAERPKGSFSTLEIQRTEQGDSAMYLCASSLQGAGNYGYTFGSGTRLTVV.

This rearrangement joins TRBV11-3 to TRBJ2-5; D is ambiguous. Trimming stripped 4 bases from V and 5 bases from J, with 26 bases between. The V gene's germline CDR1 is SGHNT and CDR2 YENEEA. This CDR3 region has 18 residues. The CDR3 bases are TGTGCCAGCAGCTACGACGAGACCGTGCCGAGTAGACTGGAGACCCAGTACTTC. This translates into CASSYDETVPSRLETQYF. The whole variable domain, remainder taken from reference TRBV11-3 and TRBJ2-5, is EAGVVQSPRYKIIEKKQPVAFWCNPISGHNTLYWYLQNLGQGPELLIRYENEEAVDDSQLPKDRFSAERLKGVDSTLKIQPAELGDSAVYLCASSYDETVPSRLETQYFGPGTRLLVL.

The chain carries TRBV29-1 and TRBJ2-1; the match to TRBD2 covers 9 bases. After removal of 7 bases from V and 5 bases from J, the junction contained 6 bases not matched to a gene. Looked up from germline, CDR1 is SQVTM and CDR2 is ANQGSEA. This CDR3 has 13 amino acids. CDR3 DNA sequence: TGCAGCGGAGTAGCGGGAGCTAACAATGAGCAGTTCTTC. Protein sequence: CSGVAGANNEQFF.

The chain couples TRBV5-3 to TRBJ1-3, with D possibly TRBD1 on 6 matching bases. TRBV5-3 is labeled an ORF, and its function is uncertain. Trimming pared 0 bases from V and 0 bases from J, leaving 7 bases between. This CDR3 is 15 amino acids long. This chain's CDR3 is CARSLDRDSGNTIYF. The CDR3 DNA reads as TGTGCCAGAAGCTTGGACAGGGACTCTGGAAACACCATATATTTT.

V and J are TRBV23-1 and TRBJ2-1; D call uncertain. TRBV23-1 counts as an open reading frame of uncertain function. Trimming removed 0 bases from V and 0 bases from J, with 12 bases in between. CDR3 length equals 17 residues. CDR3 amino acids: CASSQSFGVSSYNEQFF. The CDR3 bases are TGCGCCAGCAGTCAATCGTTCGGCGTGAGCTCCTACAATGAGCAGTTCTTC.

This chain joins TRBV7-2 and TRBJ1-1; a weak D match, TRBD1 (5 bases). From germline, CDR1 is SGHTA and CDR2 FQGNSA. The CDR3 consists of 12 residues. The V end lost 5 bases, the J end lost 5 bases, and 9 bases lay between the germline ends. Written as DNA, the CDR3 is TGTGCCAGCAGCCCGGGGGGAACTGAAGCTTTCTTT. Translation gives CASSPGGTEAFF.

V gene TRBV6-5 combines with J gene TRBJ1-5; a weak D match, TRBD1 (6 bases). The germline V and J ends were trimmed by 5 bases and 2 bases, with 10 bases remaining between them. The CDR3 totals 14 residues. Germline V gene lookup returns CDR1 MNHEY and CDR2 SVGAGI. This CDR3 reads CASSIRQGNQPQHF. The CDR3 DNA is TGTGCCAGCAGTATCCGACAGGGCAATCAGCCCCAGCATTTT.

This rearrangement joins TRBV2 to TRBJ2-1; D not resolved. Deletions cut 8 bases from V and 7 bases from J, with 12 bases between. Germline V gene data show CDR1 as SNHLY and CDR2 as FYNNEI. The CDR3 consists of 12 residues. Here the CDR3 reads CASRSLANEQFF. CDR3 DNA sequence: TGTGCCAGCCGGTCTCTGGCAAATGAGCAGTTCTTC. The full variable domain, with the rest looked up from reference TRBV2 and TRBJ2-1, is EPEVTQTPSHQVTQMGQEVILRCVPISNHLYFYWYRQILGQKVEFLVSFYNNEISEKSEIFDDQFSVERPDGSNFTLKIRSTKLEDSAMYFCASRSLANEQFFGPGTRLTVL.

This clone was found a few times. The CDR3 bases are TGTGCCAGCAACCTAAGACAGACTAATGAAAAACTGTTTTTT. Translating it yields CASNLRQTNEKLFF. The V call is TRBV2, the J call TRBJ1-4, with a tentative D call TRBD1 (5 bases). In germline, CDR1 is SNHLY, CDR2 FYNNEI. This CDR3 region has 14 residues. V lost 7 bases and J 2 bases, leaving 11 bases between the germline ends.

This chain uses TRBV3-1 (or the pseudogene TRBV3-2) with TRBJ2-7, with TRBD1 identical over 9 bases. CDR3 size: 14 residues. V lost 7 bases and J lost 7; bases outside the gene matches: 11. The germline V gene encodes CDR1 LGHDT and CDR2 YNNKEL (reference sequence). The CDR3 region has the DNA TGTGCCAGCACCCTGGACAGGGGAGACGGGGAGCAGTACTTC. This encodes CASTLDRGDGEQYF.

The V call is TRBV2, the J call TRBJ1-3; TRBD1 is a possible D gene (5 bases). The CDR3 sequence is 13 residues long. Germline V gene lookup returns CDR1 SNHLY and CDR2 FYNNEI. Trimming pared 7 bases from V and 2 bases from J, leaving 9 bases between. The CDR3 here is CASNGRAGNTIYF. The CDR3 nucleotides read TGTGCCAGCAATGGCAGGGCTGGAAACACCATATATTTT.